Shown below are 21 T cell receptor beta chains from a single sample sequenced in a study of Ad26.COV2.S vaccination and SARS-CoV-2 variants. TCRdb's table, derived via immunoSEQ multiplex PCR, lists solely in-frame clones and lacks some. The sample contains approximately 350,000 clones, about four fifths of which appear only once. Treatment defined: roughly 19 received Ad26.COV2.S at low or high dose, single or two shots; a few received placebo; per-sample allocation not given. The samples date from day 63 after the first vaccine or placebo injection. The sample here was peripheral blood, taken in a trial of Ad26.COV2.S vaccine versus placebo. Receptors originate from a person aged 18-60 years who received the Ad26.COV2.S COVID-19 vaccine or a placebo.

V gene TRBV19 combines with J gene TRBJ1-2, with 8 bases fitting TRBD1. This CDR3 region has 14 residues. Germline CDR1 is LNHDA and CDR2 is SQIVND (reference sequence). Germline trimming cut 3 bases from V and 6 bases from J; bases unmatched to any gene: 6. The CDR3 spells CASSIGRGLDGYTF. CDR3 bases: TGTGCCAGTAGTATCGGCAGGGGGCTGGATGGCTACACCTTC.

V and J are TRBV4-3 and TRBJ2-2; D uncertain. The CDR3 is made up of 16 amino acids. Germline V lookup: CDR1 LGHNA, CDR2 YSLEER. V lost 0 bases to trimming and J lost 6 bases, with 14 bases between them. This chain's CDR3 is CASSQDSARLPGELFF. The CDR3 nucleotides read TGCGCCAGCAGCCAAGATAGTGCCAGGCTCCCCGGGGAGCTGTTTTTT.

On this clone: Different DNA sequences within this sample yield the same CDR3. The chain links TRBV5-1 to TRBJ1-1, with TRBD1 matching over 7 bases. The germline gives CDR1 SGHRS, CDR2 YFSETQ. The CDR3 spans 13 residues. V shed 4 bases, J shed 4 bases, and the junction held 4 bases outside the gene matches. CDR3 nucleotides: TGCGCCAGCAGCCAGGGGGGCGGCACTGAAGCTTTCTTT. Protein product: CASSQGGGTEAFF.

The chain has TRBV29-1 and TRBJ2-1; D perhaps matches TRBD1 (5 bases). Trimming removed 6 bases at V and 0 bases at J, with 12 bases between. Germline CDR1 reads SQVTM; CDR2 reads ANQGSEA. The CDR3 is made up of 14 amino acids. The CDR3 DNA reads as TGCAGCGTCCACAGGTTAAGCTCCTACAATGAGCAGTTCTTC. Protein product: CSVHRLSSYNEQFF.

V usage is TRBV18 and J usage is TRBJ2-3; D is undetermined. From germline, CDR1 is KGHSH and CDR2 LQKENI. V lost 4 bases, J lost 4 bases, and 9 bases lay in between. This CDR3 region has 13 residues. CDR3 coding DNA: TGTGCCAGCTCACTTGCTGGAGCAGATACGCAGTATTTT. Translated: CASSLAGADTQYF.

The chain recombines TRBV9 with TRBJ1-1; D remains unclear. V was clipped by 3 bases and J by 2 bases, with 14 bases between them. CDR1 SGDLS and CDR2 YYNGEE come from the germline V gene. This CDR3 is 15 amino acids long. The CDR3 DNA is TGTGCCAGCAGCGCTGGACTGACGACCAACACTGAAGCTTTCTTT. This encodes CASSAGLTTNTEAFF.

The CDR3 coding sequence is TGTGCCACCAGCAGAGATCCGGGACAAGCAACCTTC. It yields the protein CATSRDPGQATF. The rearrangement uses TRBV15 and TRBJ1-2, with D perhaps matching TRBD1 (6 bases). The germline V and J ends were trimmed by 0 bases and 14 bases, with 13 bases remaining between them. The CDR3 is 12 amino acids. Looked up from germline, CDR1 is LNHNV and CDR2 is YYDKDF (reference sequence).

J is TRBJ1-3 and V is TRBV6-1; D not resolved. CDR3 length equals 14 residues. V lost 2 bases, J lost 0 bases, and 5 bases lay in between. Germline loops: CDR1 MNHNS, CDR2 SASEGT. This CDR3 is CASSERSSGNTIYF. In DNA, the CDR3 is TGTGCCAGCAGTGAACGGAGCTCTGGAAACACCATATATTTT.

V gene TRBV12-3 or TRBV12-4 combines with J gene TRBJ2-7; D is unresolved. Between the trimmed V and J ends, which lost 4 bases and 3 bases, there was a span of 4 bases. The CDR3 spans 11 residues. The CDR3: CASSSYYEQYF. CDR3 nucleotide sequence: TGTGCCAGCAGTTCCTACTACGAGCAGTACTTC.

The chain has TRBV6-1 and TRBJ2-1, with D hard to call. Trimming cost V 2 bases and J 8 bases, with 13 bases left between them. The CDR3 runs 14 residues. Germline lookup yields CDR1 MNHNS and CDR2 SASEGT. CDR3 coding DNA: TGTGCCAGCAGTGAAACTGACGGTTTCTATGAGCAGTTCTTC. Protein: CASSETDGFYEQFF.

The genes are TRBV18 and TRBJ1-5, with 7 bases that match TRBD1. The germline V gene has CDR1 KGHSH and CDR2 LQKENI. The trim removed 4 bases at V and 1 base at J, leaving 4 bases unmatched. This CDR3 is built from 15 residues. The CDR3 DNA reads as TGTGCCAGCTCACGACAGGGCGAAAGCAATCAGCCCCAGCATTTT. Its translation is CASSRQGESNQPQHF.

V is TRBV4-2 and J is TRBJ1-1; the match to TRBD1 covers 7 bases. This CDR3 is 15 amino acids long. The germline V gene has CDR1 LGHNA and CDR2 YNFKEQ. V lost 1 base to trimming and J lost 4 bases; unmatched junction nucleotides: 6. DNA of the CDR3: TGTGCCAGCAGCCAAGCGGGACAGCAAGGCACTGAAGCTTTCTTT. Amino acids: CASSQAGQQGTEAFF.

This clone was detected only a few times. This chain joins TRBV2 and TRBJ2-2, with D possibly being TRBD2 (5 bases). Germline CDR1 reads SNHLY; CDR2 reads FYNNEI. The V and J ends lost 7 bases and 8 bases respectively, with 8 bases between them. This CDR3 has 11 residues. CDR3 in DNA: TGTGCCAGCACGAGGAGGGGGGAGCTGTTTTTT. Translated, it gives CASTRRGELFF. Based on the CDR3 plus reference TRBV2 and TRBJ2-2, the full variable domain is EPEVTQTPSHQVTQMGQEVILRCVPISNHLYFYWYRQILGQKVEFLVSFYNNEISEKSEIFDDQFSVERPDGSNFTLKIRSTKLEDSAMYFCASTRRGELFFGEGSRLTVL.

The V and J genes are TRBV25-1 and TRBJ1-3; no clear D gene. CDR1 is MGHDK, CDR2 SYGVNS, per germline. The length of the CDR3 is 15 residues. Trimming pared 5 bases from V and 7 bases from J, leaving 18 bases between. The CDR3 DNA is TGTGCCAGCAGTCGCACGGGATTGAAGGAGAACACCATATATTTT. Translation gives CASSRTGLKENTIYF.

The V and J genes are TRBV19 and TRBJ2-1; D remains ambiguous. V was shortened by 3 bases and J by 9 bases, with 18 bases between the two germline ends. This CDR3 contains 15 residues. Germline-derived CDR1 and CDR2 are LNHDA and SQIVND (reference sequence). CDR3 DNA: TGTGCCAGTAGTATTGGTCTAGTCCTATATCGTGAGCAGTTCTTC. It yields the protein CASSIGLVLYREQFF.

The V call is TRBV2, the J call TRBJ1-5, with 7 positions matching TRBD1. Germline CDR1 and CDR2: SNHLY and FYNNEI. The V and J ends lost 2 bases and 4 bases, in that order; junction bases with no gene match: 8. There are 16 residues in the CDR3. DNA of the CDR3: TGTGCCAGCAGTGAATTAGTGTTACAGGGGAATCAGCCCCAGCATTTT. Translating it yields CASSELVLQGNQPQHF.

V usage is TRBV11-3 and J usage is TRBJ2-7; D is uncertain. Trimming removed 6 bases from V and 1 base from J, with 10 bases in between. The CDR3 spans 13 residues. Germline assignment: CDR1 SGHNT and CDR2 YENEEA. The CDR3 bases are TGTGCCAGCAGTGCTGCAGGATCCTACGAGCAGTACTTC. It specifies CASSAAGSYEQYF.

This clone was detected a few times. V gene TRBV7-2 combines with J gene TRBJ2-7; D gene unclear. CDR3 length: 11 amino acids. Between the trimmed V and J ends, which lost 4 bases and 3 bases, there was a span of 4 bases. Looked up from germline, CDR1 is SGHTA and CDR2 is FQGNSA. This CDR3 reads CASSSLYEQYF. The CDR3 nucleotides are TGTGCCAGCAGCTCCCTCTACGAGCAGTACTTC.

The chain links TRBV5-1 to TRBJ2-1; D is uncertain. Germline V gene lookup returns CDR1 SGHRS and CDR2 YFSETQ. This CDR3 comprises 12 residues. Trimming stripped 5 bases from V and 6 bases from J, with 9 bases between. The DNA of the CDR3 is TGCGCCAGCAGAGAATCTAGCAATGAGCAGTTCTTC. Translating gives CASRESSNEQFF.

In its sample, this clone was seen once. This sequence joins TRBV7-3 and TRBJ2-3, with 9 bases matching TRBD1. Germline V gene sequence: CDR1 SGHTA, CDR2 FQGTGA. V lost 3 bases to trimming and J lost 7 bases; unmatched junction nucleotides: 5. The CDR3 contains 14 residues. The CDR3 loop reads CASSLEQGANTQYF. DNA of the CDR3: TGTGCCAGCAGCTTGGAACAGGGGGCGAATACGCAGTATTTT.

V gene TRBV3-1 (or the pseudogene TRBV3-2) combines with J gene TRBJ1-5, with 7 bases aligning to TRBD1. The V segment lost 1 base and the J segment 9 bases; nucleotides outside the gene matches: 9. Germline CDR1 reads LGHDT; CDR2 reads YNNKEL (reference sequence). This CDR3 has 15 residues. The CDR3 nucleotides read TGTGCCAGCAGCCAAGGTTGGCAGGGGGGGTGGCCCCAGCATTTT. This codes for CASSQGWQGGWPQHF.